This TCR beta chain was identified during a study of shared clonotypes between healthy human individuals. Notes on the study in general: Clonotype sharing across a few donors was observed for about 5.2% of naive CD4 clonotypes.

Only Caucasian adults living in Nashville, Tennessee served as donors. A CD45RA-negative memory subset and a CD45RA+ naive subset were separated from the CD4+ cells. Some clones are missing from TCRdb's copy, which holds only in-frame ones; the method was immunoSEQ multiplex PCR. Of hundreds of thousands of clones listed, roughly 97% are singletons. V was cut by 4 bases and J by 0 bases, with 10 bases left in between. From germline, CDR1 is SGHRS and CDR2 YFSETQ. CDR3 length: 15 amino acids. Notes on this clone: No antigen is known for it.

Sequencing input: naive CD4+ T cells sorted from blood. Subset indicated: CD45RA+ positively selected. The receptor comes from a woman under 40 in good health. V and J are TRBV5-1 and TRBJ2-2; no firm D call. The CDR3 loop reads CASSEGNPNTGELFF. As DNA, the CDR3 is TGCGCCAGCAGCGAAGGGAACCCGAACACCGGGGAGCTGTTTTTT.